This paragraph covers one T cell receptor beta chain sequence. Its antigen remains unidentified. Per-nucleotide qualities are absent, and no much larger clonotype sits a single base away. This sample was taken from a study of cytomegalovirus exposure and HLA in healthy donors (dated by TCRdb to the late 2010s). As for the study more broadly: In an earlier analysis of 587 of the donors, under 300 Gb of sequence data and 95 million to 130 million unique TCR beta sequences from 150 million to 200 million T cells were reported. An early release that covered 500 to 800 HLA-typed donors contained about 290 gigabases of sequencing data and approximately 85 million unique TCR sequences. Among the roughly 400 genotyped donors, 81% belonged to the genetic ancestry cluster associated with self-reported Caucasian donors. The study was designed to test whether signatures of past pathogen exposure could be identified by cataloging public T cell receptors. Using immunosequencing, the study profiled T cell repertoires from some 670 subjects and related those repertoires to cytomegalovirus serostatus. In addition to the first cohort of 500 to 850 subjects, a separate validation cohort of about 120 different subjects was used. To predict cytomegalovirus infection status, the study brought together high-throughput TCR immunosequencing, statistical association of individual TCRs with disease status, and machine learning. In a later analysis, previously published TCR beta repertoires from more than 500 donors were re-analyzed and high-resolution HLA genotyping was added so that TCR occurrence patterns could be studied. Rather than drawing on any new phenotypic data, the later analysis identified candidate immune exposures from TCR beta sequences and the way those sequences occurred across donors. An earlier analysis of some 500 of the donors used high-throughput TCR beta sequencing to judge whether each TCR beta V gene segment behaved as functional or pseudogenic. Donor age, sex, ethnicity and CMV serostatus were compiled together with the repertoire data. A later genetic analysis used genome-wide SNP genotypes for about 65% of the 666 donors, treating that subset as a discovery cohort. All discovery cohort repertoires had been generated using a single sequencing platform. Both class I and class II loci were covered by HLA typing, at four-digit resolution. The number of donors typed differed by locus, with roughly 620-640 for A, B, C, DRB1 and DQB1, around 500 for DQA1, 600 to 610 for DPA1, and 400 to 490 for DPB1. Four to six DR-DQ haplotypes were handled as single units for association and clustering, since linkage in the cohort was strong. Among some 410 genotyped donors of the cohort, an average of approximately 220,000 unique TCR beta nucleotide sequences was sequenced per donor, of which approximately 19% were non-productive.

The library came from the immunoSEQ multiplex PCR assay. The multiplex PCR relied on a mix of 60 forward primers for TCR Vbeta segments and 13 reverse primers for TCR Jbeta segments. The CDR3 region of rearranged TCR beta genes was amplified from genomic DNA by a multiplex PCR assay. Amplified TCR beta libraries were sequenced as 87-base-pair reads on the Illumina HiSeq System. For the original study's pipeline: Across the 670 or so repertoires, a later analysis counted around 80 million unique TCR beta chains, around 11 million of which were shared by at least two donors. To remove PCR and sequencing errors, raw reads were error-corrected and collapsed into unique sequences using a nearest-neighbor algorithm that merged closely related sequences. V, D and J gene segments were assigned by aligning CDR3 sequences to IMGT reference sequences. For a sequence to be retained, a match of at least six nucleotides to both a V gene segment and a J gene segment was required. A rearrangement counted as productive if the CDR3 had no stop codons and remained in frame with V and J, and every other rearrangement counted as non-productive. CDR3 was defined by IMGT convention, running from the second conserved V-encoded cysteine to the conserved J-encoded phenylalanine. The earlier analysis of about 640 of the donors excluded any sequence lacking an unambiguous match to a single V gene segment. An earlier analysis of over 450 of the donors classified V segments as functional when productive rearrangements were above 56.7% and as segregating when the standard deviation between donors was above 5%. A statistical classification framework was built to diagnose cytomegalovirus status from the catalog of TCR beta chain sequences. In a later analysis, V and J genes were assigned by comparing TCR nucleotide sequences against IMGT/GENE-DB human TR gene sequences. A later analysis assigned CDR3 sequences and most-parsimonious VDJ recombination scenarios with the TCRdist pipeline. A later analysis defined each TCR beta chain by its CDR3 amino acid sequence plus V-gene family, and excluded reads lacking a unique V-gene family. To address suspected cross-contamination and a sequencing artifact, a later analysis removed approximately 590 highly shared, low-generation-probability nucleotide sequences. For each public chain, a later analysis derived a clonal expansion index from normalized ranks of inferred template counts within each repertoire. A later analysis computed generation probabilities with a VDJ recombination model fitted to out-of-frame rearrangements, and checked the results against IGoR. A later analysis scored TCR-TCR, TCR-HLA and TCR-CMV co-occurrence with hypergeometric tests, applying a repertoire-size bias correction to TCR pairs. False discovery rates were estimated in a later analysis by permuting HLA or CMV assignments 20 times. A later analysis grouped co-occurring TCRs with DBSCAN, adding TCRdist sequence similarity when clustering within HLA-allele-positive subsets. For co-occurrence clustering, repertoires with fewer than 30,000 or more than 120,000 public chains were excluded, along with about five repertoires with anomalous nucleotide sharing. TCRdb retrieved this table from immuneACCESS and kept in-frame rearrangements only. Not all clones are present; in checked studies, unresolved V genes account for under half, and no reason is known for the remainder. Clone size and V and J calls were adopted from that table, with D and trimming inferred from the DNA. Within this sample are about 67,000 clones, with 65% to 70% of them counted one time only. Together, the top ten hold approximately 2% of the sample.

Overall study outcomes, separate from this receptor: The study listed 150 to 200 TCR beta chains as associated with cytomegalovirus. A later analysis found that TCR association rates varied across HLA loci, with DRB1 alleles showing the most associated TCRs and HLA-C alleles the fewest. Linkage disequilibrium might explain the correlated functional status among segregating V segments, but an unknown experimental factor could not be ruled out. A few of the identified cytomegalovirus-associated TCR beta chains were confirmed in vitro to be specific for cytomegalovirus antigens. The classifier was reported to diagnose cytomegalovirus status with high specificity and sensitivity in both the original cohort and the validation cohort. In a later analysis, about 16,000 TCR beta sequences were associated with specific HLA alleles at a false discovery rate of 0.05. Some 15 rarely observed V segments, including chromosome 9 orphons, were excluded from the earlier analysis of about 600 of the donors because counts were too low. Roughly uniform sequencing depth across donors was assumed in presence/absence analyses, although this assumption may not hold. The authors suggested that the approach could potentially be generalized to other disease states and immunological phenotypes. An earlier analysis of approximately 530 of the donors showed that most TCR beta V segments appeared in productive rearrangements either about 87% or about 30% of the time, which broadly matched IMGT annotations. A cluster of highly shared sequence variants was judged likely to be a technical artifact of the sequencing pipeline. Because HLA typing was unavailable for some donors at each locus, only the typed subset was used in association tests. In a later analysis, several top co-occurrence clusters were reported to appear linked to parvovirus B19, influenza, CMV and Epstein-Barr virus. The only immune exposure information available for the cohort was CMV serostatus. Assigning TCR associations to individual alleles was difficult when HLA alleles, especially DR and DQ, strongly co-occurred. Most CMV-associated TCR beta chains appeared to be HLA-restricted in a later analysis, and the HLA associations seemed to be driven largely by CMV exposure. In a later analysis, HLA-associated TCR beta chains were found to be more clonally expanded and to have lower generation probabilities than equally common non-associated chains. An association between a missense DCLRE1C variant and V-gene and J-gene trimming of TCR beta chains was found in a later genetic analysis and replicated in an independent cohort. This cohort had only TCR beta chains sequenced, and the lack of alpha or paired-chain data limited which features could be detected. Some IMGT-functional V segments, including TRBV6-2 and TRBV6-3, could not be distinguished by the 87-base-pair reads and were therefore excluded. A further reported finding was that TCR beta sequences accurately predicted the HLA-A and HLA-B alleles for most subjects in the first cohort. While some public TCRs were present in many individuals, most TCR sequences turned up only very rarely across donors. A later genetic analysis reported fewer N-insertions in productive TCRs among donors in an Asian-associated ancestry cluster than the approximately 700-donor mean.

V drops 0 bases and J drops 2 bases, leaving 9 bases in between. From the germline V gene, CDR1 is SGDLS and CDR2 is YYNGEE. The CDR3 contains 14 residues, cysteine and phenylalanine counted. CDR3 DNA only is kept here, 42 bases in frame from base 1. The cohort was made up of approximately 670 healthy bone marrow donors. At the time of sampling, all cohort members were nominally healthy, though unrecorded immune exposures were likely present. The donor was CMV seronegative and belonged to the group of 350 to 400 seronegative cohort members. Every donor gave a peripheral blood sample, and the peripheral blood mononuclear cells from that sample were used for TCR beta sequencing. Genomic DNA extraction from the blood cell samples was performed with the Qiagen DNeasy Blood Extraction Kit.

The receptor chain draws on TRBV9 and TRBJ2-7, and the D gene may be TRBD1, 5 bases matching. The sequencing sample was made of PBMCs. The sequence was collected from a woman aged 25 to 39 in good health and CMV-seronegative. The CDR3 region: CASSVATGAYEQYF. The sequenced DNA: TGTGCCAGCAGCGTAGCTACAGGAGCCTACGAGCAGTACTTC.